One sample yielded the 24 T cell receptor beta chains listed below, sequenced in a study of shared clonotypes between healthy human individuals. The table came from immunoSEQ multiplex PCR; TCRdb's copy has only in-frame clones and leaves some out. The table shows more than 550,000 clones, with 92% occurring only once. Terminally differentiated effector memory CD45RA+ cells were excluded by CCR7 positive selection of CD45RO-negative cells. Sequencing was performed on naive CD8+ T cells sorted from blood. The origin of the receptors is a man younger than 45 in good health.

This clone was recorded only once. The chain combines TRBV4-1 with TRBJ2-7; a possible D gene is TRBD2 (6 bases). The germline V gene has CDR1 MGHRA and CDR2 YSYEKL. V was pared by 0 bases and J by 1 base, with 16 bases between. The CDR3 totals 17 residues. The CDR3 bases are TGCGCCAGCAGCCAAGAAACGATCGGCGGGGCTTCCTACGAGCAGTACTTC. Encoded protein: CASSQETIGGASYEQYF.

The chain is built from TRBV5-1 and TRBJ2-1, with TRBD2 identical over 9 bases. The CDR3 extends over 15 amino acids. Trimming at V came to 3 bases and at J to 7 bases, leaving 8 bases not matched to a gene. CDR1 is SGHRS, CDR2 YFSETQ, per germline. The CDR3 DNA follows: TGCGCCAGCAGCTCGACCGGGACTAGCAAAAATGAGCAGTTCTTC. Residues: CASSSTGTSKNEQFF.

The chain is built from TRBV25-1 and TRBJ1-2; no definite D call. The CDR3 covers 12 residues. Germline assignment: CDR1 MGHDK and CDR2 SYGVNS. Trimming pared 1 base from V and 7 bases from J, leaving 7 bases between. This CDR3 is CASSEWRVGYTF. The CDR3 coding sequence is TGTGCCAGCAGTGAATGGCGGGTTGGCTACACCTTC.

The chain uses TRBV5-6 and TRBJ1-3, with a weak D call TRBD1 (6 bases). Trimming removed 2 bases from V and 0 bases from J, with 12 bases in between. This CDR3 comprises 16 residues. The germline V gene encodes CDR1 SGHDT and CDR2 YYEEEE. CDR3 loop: CASSFGTLVSGNTIYF. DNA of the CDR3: TGTGCCAGCAGCTTCGGGACACTTGTCTCTGGAAACACCATATATTTT.

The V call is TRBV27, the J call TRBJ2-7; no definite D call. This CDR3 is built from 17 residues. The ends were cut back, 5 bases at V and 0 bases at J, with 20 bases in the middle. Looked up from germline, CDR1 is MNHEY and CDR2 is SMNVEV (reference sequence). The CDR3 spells CASSPTSPSPNSYEQYF. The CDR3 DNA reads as TGTGCCAGCAGTCCCACCTCCCCCTCTCCCAACTCCTACGAGCAGTACTTC.

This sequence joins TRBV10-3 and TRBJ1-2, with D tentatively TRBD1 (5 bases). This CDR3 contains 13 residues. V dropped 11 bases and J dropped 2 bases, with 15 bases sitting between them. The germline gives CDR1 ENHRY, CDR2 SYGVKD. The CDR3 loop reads CALWDGPNYGYTF. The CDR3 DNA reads TGTGCCCTTTGGGACGGGCCCAACTATGGCTACACCTTC.

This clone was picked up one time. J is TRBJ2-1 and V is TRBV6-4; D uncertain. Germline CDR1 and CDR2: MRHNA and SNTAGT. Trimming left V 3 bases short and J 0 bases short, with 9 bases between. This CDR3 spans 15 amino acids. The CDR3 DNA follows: TGTGCCAGCAGTGATAGACGGAGCTCCTACAATGAGCAGTTCTTC. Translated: CASSDRRSSYNEQFF.

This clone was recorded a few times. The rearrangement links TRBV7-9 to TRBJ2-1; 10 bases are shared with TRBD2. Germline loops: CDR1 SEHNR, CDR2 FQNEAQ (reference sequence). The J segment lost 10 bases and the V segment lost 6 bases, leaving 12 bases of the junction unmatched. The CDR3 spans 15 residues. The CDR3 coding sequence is TGTGCCAGCAGACCCGGGACTAGCGAGACCACCGAGCAGTTCTTC. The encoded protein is CASRPGTSETTEQFF.

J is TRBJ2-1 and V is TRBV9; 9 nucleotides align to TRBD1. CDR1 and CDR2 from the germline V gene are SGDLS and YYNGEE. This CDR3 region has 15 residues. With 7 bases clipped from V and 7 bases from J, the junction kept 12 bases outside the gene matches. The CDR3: CASSRRQGVKNEQFF. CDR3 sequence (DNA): TGTGCCAGCTCCCGGAGACAGGGGGTTAAGAATGAGCAGTTCTTC. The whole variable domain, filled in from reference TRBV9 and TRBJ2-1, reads DSGVTQTPKHLITATGQRVTLRCSPRSGDLSVYWYQQSLDQGLQFLIQYYNGEERAKGNILERFSAQQFPDLHSELNLSSLELGDSALYFCASSRRQGVKNEQFFGPGTRLTVL.

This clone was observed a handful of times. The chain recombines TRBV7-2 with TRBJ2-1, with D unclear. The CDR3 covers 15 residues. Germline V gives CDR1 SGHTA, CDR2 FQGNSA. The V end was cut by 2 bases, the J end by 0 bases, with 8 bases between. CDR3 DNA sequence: TGTGCCAGCAGCTTACCACGGAGCTCCTACAATGAGCAGTTCTTC. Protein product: CASSLPRSSYNEQFF.

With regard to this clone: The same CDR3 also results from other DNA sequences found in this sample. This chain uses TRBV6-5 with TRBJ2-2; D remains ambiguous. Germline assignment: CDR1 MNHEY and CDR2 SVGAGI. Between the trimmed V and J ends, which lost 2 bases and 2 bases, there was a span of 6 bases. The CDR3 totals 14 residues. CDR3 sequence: CASSYGLNTGELFF. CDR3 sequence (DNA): TGTGCCAGCAGTTACGGGCTAAACACCGGGGAGCTGTTTTTT.

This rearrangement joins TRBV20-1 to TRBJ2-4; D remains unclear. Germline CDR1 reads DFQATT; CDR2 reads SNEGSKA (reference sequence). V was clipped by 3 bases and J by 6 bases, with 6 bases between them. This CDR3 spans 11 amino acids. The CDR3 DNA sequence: TGCAGTGCTAGGGTCGGAAACATTCAGTACTTC. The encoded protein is CSARVGNIQYF.

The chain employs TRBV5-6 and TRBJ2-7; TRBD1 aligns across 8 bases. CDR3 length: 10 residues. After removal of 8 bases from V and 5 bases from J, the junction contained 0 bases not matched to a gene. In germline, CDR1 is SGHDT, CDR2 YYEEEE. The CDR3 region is CARTGDEQYF. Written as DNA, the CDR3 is TGTGCCAGGACAGGGGACGAGCAGTACTTC.

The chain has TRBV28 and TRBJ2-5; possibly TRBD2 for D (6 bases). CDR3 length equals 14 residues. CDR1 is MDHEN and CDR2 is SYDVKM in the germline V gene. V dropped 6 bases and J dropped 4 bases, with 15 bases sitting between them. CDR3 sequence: CASSVFEEGETQYF. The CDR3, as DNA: TGTGCCAGCAGCGTATTTGAGGAGGGAGAGACCCAGTACTTC.

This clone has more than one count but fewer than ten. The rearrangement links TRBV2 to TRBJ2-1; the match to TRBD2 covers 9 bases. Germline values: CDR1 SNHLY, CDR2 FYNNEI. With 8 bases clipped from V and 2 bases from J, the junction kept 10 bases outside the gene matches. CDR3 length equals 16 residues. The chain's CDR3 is CASVAGLAYPYNEQFF. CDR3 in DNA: TGTGCCAGCGTGGCGGGACTAGCTTACCCCTACAATGAGCAGTTCTTC.

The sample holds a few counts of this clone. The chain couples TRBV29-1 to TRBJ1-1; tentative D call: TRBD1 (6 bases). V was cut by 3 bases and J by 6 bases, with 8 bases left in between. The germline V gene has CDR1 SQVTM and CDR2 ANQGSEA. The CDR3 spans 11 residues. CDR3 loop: CSVDRGPEAFF. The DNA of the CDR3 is TGCAGCGTTGATCGGGGGCCTGAAGCTTTCTTT.

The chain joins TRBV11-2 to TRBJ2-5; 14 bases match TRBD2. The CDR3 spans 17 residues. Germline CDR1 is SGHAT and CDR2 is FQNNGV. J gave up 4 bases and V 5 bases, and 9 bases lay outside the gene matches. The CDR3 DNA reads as TGTGCCAGCAGCCCAGGGACTAGCGGGAGAATCGCAGAGACCCAGTACTTC. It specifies CASSPGTSGRIAETQYF.

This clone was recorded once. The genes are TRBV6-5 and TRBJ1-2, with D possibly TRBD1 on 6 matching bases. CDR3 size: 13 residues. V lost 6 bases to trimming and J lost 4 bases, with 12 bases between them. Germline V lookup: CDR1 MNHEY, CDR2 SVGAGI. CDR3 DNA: TGTGCCAGCAGGCTGACAGGAACCTATGGCTACACCTTC. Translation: CASRLTGTYGYTF.

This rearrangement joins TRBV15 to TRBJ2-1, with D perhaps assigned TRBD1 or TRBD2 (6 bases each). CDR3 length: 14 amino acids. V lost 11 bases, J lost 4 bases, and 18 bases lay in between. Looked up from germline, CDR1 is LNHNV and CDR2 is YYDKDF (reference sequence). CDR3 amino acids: CAVEGGGGYNEQFF. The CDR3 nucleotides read TGTGCCGTTGAGGGGGGCGGAGGGTACAATGAGCAGTTCTTC.

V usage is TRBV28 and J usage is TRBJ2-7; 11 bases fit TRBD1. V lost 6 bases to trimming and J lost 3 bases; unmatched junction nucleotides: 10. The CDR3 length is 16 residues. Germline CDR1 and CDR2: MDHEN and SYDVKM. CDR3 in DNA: TGTGCCAGCAGACCTCTTCCGGGACAGGGGGACTACGAGCAGTACTTC. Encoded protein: CASRPLPGQGDYEQYF.

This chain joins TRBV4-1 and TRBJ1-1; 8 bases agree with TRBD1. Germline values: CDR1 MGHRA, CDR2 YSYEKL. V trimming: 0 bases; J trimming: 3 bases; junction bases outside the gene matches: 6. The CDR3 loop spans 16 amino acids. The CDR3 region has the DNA TGCGCCAGCAGCCAAGATTGGACAGGGACTTACACTGAAGCTTTCTTT. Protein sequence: CASSQDWTGTYTEAFF.

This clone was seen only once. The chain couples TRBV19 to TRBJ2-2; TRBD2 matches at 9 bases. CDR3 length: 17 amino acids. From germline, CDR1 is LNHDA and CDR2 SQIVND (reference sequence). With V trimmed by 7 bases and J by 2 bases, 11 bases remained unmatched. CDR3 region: CASTSQLAGSNTGELFF. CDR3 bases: TGTGCCAGTACCTCCCAGCTAGCGGGATCCAACACCGGGGAGCTGTTTTTT.

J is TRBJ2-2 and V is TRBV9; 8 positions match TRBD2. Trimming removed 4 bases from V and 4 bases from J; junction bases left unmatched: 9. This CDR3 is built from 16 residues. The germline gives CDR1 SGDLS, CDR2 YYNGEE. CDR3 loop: CASSPSGGAGTGELFF. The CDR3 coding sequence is TGTGCCAGCAGCCCTTCGGGGGGGGCTGGCACCGGGGAGCTGTTTTTT.

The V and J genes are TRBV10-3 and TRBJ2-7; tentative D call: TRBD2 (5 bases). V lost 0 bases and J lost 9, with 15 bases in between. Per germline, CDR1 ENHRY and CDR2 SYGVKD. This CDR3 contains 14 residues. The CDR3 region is CAISESNSLSVQYF. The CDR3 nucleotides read TGTGCCATCAGTGAGTCCAACTCCCTTAGCGTGCAGTACTTC.